The clone carrying this T cell receptor beta chain occurred a few times. As yet, its antigen is unknown. TCRdb re-derived calls from the RT-PCR reads in MiXCR, one entry per CDR3 protein. The sample has about 480,000 distinct CDR3 sequences, roughly 23% seen once. The data belong to a study of response to subunit inactivated influenza vaccine. Study-level findings and limits: Researchers suggested that each seasonal influenza vaccination recruits few new T cells.

V dropped 7 bases and J dropped 6; count of bases not matched to a gene: 9. This CDR3 comprises 14 residues. Per the germline V gene, CDR1 is SGHDT and CDR2 is YYEEEE. This sequence was found in a man between 45 and 60 years old who received an inactivated influenza vaccine. The starting material was CD4+ T cells sorted from PBMCs, obtained around 5 days after vaccination. The V call is TRBV5-6, the J call TRBJ2-1; 8 positions match TRBD1. The CDR3 DNA reads as TGTGCCAGCGCGCCCAGGGGGCTTTCCAATGAGCAGTTCTTC. Translation gives CASAPRGLSNEQFF.